This is a list of T cell receptor beta chains from one sample in a study of blood T cell repertoires in COVID-19. The assay was immunoSEQ multiplex PCR, and TCRdb's table has in-frame clones only and misses some. There are roughly 250,000 clones in the sample; less than 85% occur only once, and about 5.3% lies in the top ten. Sequencing input: peripheral blood. The source of these receptors is an elderly woman with active or convalescent COVID-19. Each CDR3 is given with its conserved first and last residue. The order of the fields is CDR3 DNA, CDR3 protein, J gene, CDR3 length, V gene, D gene, clone size. D genes are given only for firm matches. Part of the rows lack a size; the others show once, few, many or a class for expanded clones.

TGCGCCAGCAGCTCCTCCCGAGGGATCACCTACGAGCAGTACTTC,CASSSSRGITYEQYF,TRBJ2-7,15,TRBV5-1,-,-
TGCGCCAGCAGTTTGCAGGGGGGAAAACAAGAGACCCAGTACTTC,CASSLQGGKQETQYF,TRBJ2-5,15,TRBV5-1,-,-
TGTGCCAGCAGCCAAGATAAAGACAGGGAATACACCTTC,CASSQDKDREYTF,TRBJ1-2,13,TRBV3-1/TRBV3-2,TRBD1,-
TGTGCCAGCAGTAGACAGGGTTACGCTTATGGCTACACCTTC,CASSRQGYAYGYTF,TRBJ1-2,14,TRBV28,TRBD1,-
TGTGCCACCAGTGATCCAACTAGCGGGAGGGCCGATTTT,CATSDPTSGRADF,TRBJ2-3,13,TRBV24-1,TRBD2,-
TGTGCCAGCAACCACGGGACTAGCGGAAACTCCTACGAGCAGTACTTC,CASNHGTSGNSYEQYF,TRBJ2-7,16,TRBV6-6,TRBD2,-
TGTGCCAGCAGATCGGCGGGGGGCACCGGGGAGCTGTTTTTT,CASRSAGGTGELFF,TRBJ2-2,14,TRBV3-1/TRBV3-2,TRBD2,-
TGTGCCAGCAGCTTAGGACGAGACAGGACACAGAGTAACTATGGCTACACCTTC,CASSLGRDRTQSNYGYTF,TRBJ1-2,18,TRBV7-9,-,-
TGTGCCATCAGCGGGTCGGACAGTCAGCCCCAGCATTTT,CAISGSDSQPQHF,TRBJ1-5,13,TRBV10-3,-,-
TGCGCCAGCAGCACGGGACTAGCGGGGGGGCAGGAGACCCAGTACTTC,CASSTGLAGGQETQYF,TRBJ2-5,16,TRBV5-1,TRBD2,-
TGCGCCAGCAGCCAAGCGCTGGGGCTCACCGGGGAGCTGTTTTTT,CASSQALGLTGELFF,TRBJ2-2,15,TRBV4-1,-,-
TGTGCCAGCGGGGGCTCGATGAACACTGAAGCTTTCTTT,CASGGSMNTEAFF,TRBJ1-1,13,TRBV2,-,-
TGTGCCACCTATGACAGGTTGAACGAGCAGTACTTC,CATYDRLNEQYF,TRBJ2-7,12,TRBV28,-,-
TGTGCCAGCTCACCTGGGGACAGGCGCGAGCAGTACTTC,CASSPGDRREQYF,TRBJ2-7,13,TRBV18,TRBD1,once
TGTGCCAGCAGCACTGGCCACAGGGGCCAAGCTTTCTTT,CASSTGHRGQAFF,TRBJ1-1,13,TRBV11-2,TRBD1,-
TGCAGCGTTGGTCGGGACAGCCCAACAGATACGCAGTATTTT,CSVGRDSPTDTQYF,TRBJ2-3,14,TRBV29-1,TRBD1,-
TGTGCCAGCAGCCTCACCGGGACAGTCTCTGGCTACACCTTC,CASSLTGTVSGYTF,TRBJ1-2,14,TRBV4-2,TRBD1,-
TGTGCCAGCTCAGGGGCAGGATCGAACACTGAAGCTTTCTTT,CASSGAGSNTEAFF,TRBJ1-1,14,TRBV18,-,-
TGTGCCAGCAGTTTGGGACAGGGGCTCATGACTGGCTACACCTTC,CASSLGQGLMTGYTF,TRBJ1-2,15,TRBV28,TRBD1,-
TGTGCCAGCAGCCTAAAAAGTTCCCGTGGCTACACCTTC,CASSLKSSRGYTF,TRBJ1-2,13,TRBV11-2,-,once
TGCAGCGTTGATTGGGGAGGAGGCACAGATACGCAGTATTTT,CSVDWGGGTDTQYF,TRBJ2-3,14,TRBV29-1,-,once
TGTGCCAGCAGCTTAATTGCAGGCCCCAGAGAAGCTTTCTTT,CASSLIAGPREAFF,TRBJ1-1,14,TRBV7-2,-,-
TGTGCCAGCAGCGTAAGACTAGGGGCATTGGGAGGAAACACCATATATTTT,CASSVRLGALGGNTIYF,TRBJ1-3,17,TRBV7-9,-,-
TGCAGCGTTGCACAATCTAGCACAGATACGCAGTATTTT,CSVAQSSTDTQYF,TRBJ2-3,13,TRBV29-1,-,-
TGTGCCAGCAGCCTTAGTAATTCACCCCTCCACTTT,CASSLSNSPLHF,TRBJ1-6,12,TRBV3-1/TRBV3-2,-,-
TGTGCCAGAACTAACGGGGGGCTGGCTAATGAAAAACTGTTTTTT,CARTNGGLANEKLFF,TRBJ1-4,15,TRBV2,-,once
TGTGCCAGCAGCTTGGCCCCGCCGGGCACTGAAGCTTTCTTT,CASSLAPPGTEAFF,TRBJ1-1,14,TRBV5-6,-,-
TGTGCCAGCAGCTTTACAGGTGGTGGAAACACCATATATTTT,CASSFTGGGNTIYF,TRBJ1-3,14,TRBV5-6,-,-
TGCGCCAGCAGCCAGGGACAGGGGGCTTTCTCTGGAAACACCATATATTTT,CASSQGQGAFSGNTIYF,TRBJ1-3,17,TRBV5-1,TRBD1,few
TGCAGCGTTCAAAAACTGGCGGGGGCCACAGATACGCAGTATTTT,CSVQKLAGATDTQYF,TRBJ2-3,15,TRBV29-1,-,-
TGCGCCAGCAGTGAGTCTTCCGCAGGGGGCGGCGAGCAGTACTTC,CASSESSAGGGEQYF,TRBJ2-7,15,TRBV10-1,TRBD1,-
TGTGCCAGCGGACGGGCAGGGGTCGACACCGGGGAGCTGTTTTTT,CASGRAGVDTGELFF,TRBJ2-2,15,TRBV27,-,-
TGTGCCAGCTCACCAAGGGGGTTTGGCACTGAAGCTTTCTTT,CASSPRGFGTEAFF,TRBJ1-1,14,TRBV18,-,-
TGTGCCAGCAGTTTAGCGGGAGGGTGGAGGGGTGAGCAGTTCTTC,CASSLAGGWRGEQFF,TRBJ2-1,15,TRBV5-6,TRBD2,-
TGTGCCAGCAGTTTAGGTATGGGGAGGGCTTTCTTT,CASSLGMGRAFF,TRBJ1-1,12,TRBV27,-,-
TGTGCCAGCAGCCCGGGGACTAGCGCTAAAAACATTCAGTACTTC,CASSPGTSAKNIQYF,TRBJ2-4,15,TRBV5-4,TRBD2,-
TGTGCCAGCTCACCACCCGGGAGCGGAAAAAACATTCAGTACTTC,CASSPPGSGKNIQYF,TRBJ2-4,15,TRBV18,-,once
TGTGCCAGCAGTTTCGAGGGACAGGGGGCGTACGAGCAGTACTTC,CASSFEGQGAYEQYF,TRBJ2-7,15,TRBV2,TRBD1,few
TGTGCCAGCAGCTTGTTCGGACAGCATAGTCAGCCCCAGCATTTT,CASSLFGQHSQPQHF,TRBJ1-5,15,TRBV5-5,-,-
TGTGCCAGCAGCTTGGTCCGGGGTGCCCCCGGGGAGCTGTTTTTT,CASSLVRGAPGELFF,TRBJ2-2,15,TRBV5-6,-,-
TGTGCCAGCAGTTCCCCAACTAGCGGGAGGTCCTACAATGAGCAGTTCTTC,CASSSPTSGRSYNEQFF,TRBJ2-1,17,TRBV27,TRBD2,-
TGCGCCAGCAGCCGACAGAAGGAGCTATCTTACAATGAGCAGTTCTTC,CASSRQKELSYNEQFF,TRBJ2-1,16,TRBV4-1,-,-
TGTGCCAGCAGCTTAGTGGGGGGAGGCACTGAAGCTTTCTTT,CASSLVGGGTEAFF,TRBJ1-1,14,TRBV7-6,-,once
TGTGCCATCAGTGGAACTCAGGGATCTGAGCAGTTCTTC,CAISGTQGSEQFF,TRBJ2-1,13,TRBV10-3,-,-
TGCAGCGTTGAAGACAGGGTGGGCTATGGCTACACCTTC,CSVEDRVGYGYTF,TRBJ1-2,13,TRBV29-1,-,-
TGTGCCTGGAGTGGAGGGATCGGAACTCCAAGGCCCCAGCATTTT,CAWSGGIGTPRPQHF,TRBJ1-5,15,TRBV30,-,few
TGTGCCATCAGTGAGTCCCAGGGGTCCGGGGAGCTGTTTTTT,CAISESQGSGELFF,TRBJ2-2,14,TRBV10-3,-,-
TGCGCCAGCAGTGAACGACAGGGGATGAATACGCAGTATTTT,CASSERQGMNTQYF,TRBJ2-3,14,TRBV10-1,TRBD1,-
TGTGCCATCAGTTCAGGGAGGGACACCGGGGAGCTGTTTTTT,CAISSGRDTGELFF,TRBJ2-2,14,TRBV10-3,TRBD2,-
TGTGCCACCAGCAGAGATCGGTTCAACACTGAAGCTTTCTTT,CATSRDRFNTEAFF,TRBJ1-1,14,TRBV15,-,-